The text below deals with one TCR beta chain. What it recognizes is unknown. The sample is drawn from a study of T cell responses to AZD1222 COVID-19 vaccine. Study-level points and caveats: Seropositive AZD1222 recipients at baseline numbered only five or six.

In germline, CDR1 is MNHNS, CDR2 SASEGT. V was trimmed by 1 base and J by 2 bases, leaving 10 bases between them. CDR3 size: 15 residues. Repertoires were generated with immunoSEQ multiplex PCR, while TCRdb's copy carries only in-frame clones and drops some. The sample lists 100,000 to 150,000 clones, approximately 90% occurring once. This receptor was taken from an adult in good health. The source was peripheral blood, collected on day 0 of AZD1222 vaccination. The V call is TRBV6-1, the J call TRBJ2-3; no definite D call. The DNA of the CDR3 is TGTGCCAGCAGTGAAGAGGTAGCCATCACAGATACGCAGTATTTT. Translating gives CASSEEVAITDTQYF.